This TCR beta chain was documented in a study of T cell responses to AZD1222 COVID-19 vaccine. As concerns this clone: Its antigen remains unknown.

TCRdb's copy holds only in-frame clones and misses some; the assay was immunoSEQ multiplex PCR. The sample includes 86,000 or so clones, roughly nine tenths of them seen just once. General study results and limits: Reportedly, nearly half the spike-specific TCRs target unmutated variant regions. Mostly white British, mostly female donors; authors suggested clonal diversity may be underestimated. Without day 14 samples, only post-peak T cell repertoires were studied. At baseline, seropositivity was found in only a handful of AZD1222 recipients.

Sequenced material: peripheral blood, taken on day 0 of AZD1222 vaccination. This TCR was recovered from an adult in good health.

CDR3 DNA: TGTGCCAGCTTAAGGAGACCGAGTACCACCGGGGAGCTGTTTTTT. Encoded protein: CASLRRPSTTGELFF. This chain uses TRBV28 with TRBJ2-2; D is unclear. The V end lost 8 bases, the J end lost 4 bases, and 17 bases lay between the germline ends. Germline V gene lookup returns CDR1 MDHEN and CDR2 SYDVKM. The CDR3 extends over 15 amino acids.